This T cell receptor (beta chain) originates from a study of T cells expressing NK-cell markers. No DNA is given; TCRdb re-called the 5' RACE reads and lists each CDR3 protein once. This sample's table has 200,000 to 300,000 distinct CDR3 sequences. This CDR3 is 16 amino acids long. The germline V gene encodes CDR1 SGHKS and CDR2 YYEKEE (reference sequence). V usage is TRBV5-5 and J usage is TRBJ2-2; the D call from TCRdb, TRBD1, cannot be confirmed without DNA. The sequenced material came from blood T cells: a sorted CD56 or NKG2C T cell subset, CD4+ or CD8+ T cells, or bulk PBMC T cells (not recorded which). The sequence came from a man younger than 30 in good health. The CDR3 reads CASSSAFDSGTGELFF.